Shown below are 15 T cell receptor beta chains from a single sample sequenced in a study of blood T cell repertoires in COVID-19. This table comes from immunoSEQ multiplex PCR, and its TCRdb copy is limited to in-frame clones, with some not included. The sample contains 110,000 to 150,000 clones, around 80% of which appear only once. Sequencing was done on a sample of peripheral blood. All receptors derive from a woman between 45 and 65 years old with acute or convalescent COVID-19.

This rearrangement joins TRBV28 to TRBJ1-2; the match to TRBD1 covers 8 bases. With V trimmed by 4 bases and J by 5 bases, 0 bases remained unmatched. Germline loops: CDR1 MDHEN, CDR2 SYDVKM. This CDR3 is built from 12 residues. The CDR3, as DNA: TGTGCCAGCAGTTGGACAGGGTATGGCTACACCTTC. Translation: CASSWTGYGYTF.

This clone was seen only a few times. The chain carries TRBV6-2 or TRBV6-3 and TRBJ1-2, with TRBD1 identical over 8 bases. This CDR3 has 15 residues. Germline trimming cut 2 bases from V and 2 bases from J; bases unmatched to any gene: 4. The germline CDR1 and CDR2 sequences are MNHEY and SVGEGT. The CDR3 region is CASSYGQGVNYGYTF. CDR3 DNA: TGTGCCAGCAGTTACGGACAGGGTGTGAACTATGGCTACACCTTC.

Only a few counts were recorded for this clone. The rearrangement joins TRBV7-9 to TRBJ2-1; 9 bases fit TRBD2. The CDR3 runs to 14 residues. Germline CDR1 reads SEHNR; CDR2 reads FQNEAQ (reference sequence). V gave up 5 bases and J gave up 6 bases; unmatched junction bases: 5. CDR3 loop: CASSAGGRFNEQFF. The DNA of the CDR3 is TGTGCCAGCAGCGCGGGGGGGAGATTCAATGAGCAGTTCTTC.

V and J are TRBV28 and TRBJ1-6; 8 bases are a match to TRBD1. In germline, CDR1 is MDHEN, CDR2 SYDVKM. J gave up 7 bases and V 7 bases, and 6 bases lay outside the gene matches. This CDR3 has 14 residues. The CDR3 DNA follows: TGTGCCAGCAACCTACAGGGGGTGAATTCACCCCTCCACTTT. Its protein product is CASNLQGVNSPLHF.

The chain has TRBV27 and TRBJ2-1, with 10 bases aligning to TRBD2. After removal of 6 bases from V and 8 bases from J, the junction contained 10 bases not matched to a gene. Germline CDR1 is MNHEY and CDR2 is SMNVEV (reference sequence). This CDR3 is built from 15 residues. This chain's CDR3 is CASRTVAGGLYEQFF. The CDR3 nucleotides are TGTGCCAGCAGGACTGTAGCGGGGGGCCTATATGAGCAGTTCTTC.

V usage is TRBV9 and J usage is TRBJ2-2, with 9 nucleotides matching TRBD2. The CDR3 extends over 16 amino acids. Trimming cost V 4 bases and J 3 bases; bases outside gene matches: 7. Germline assignment: CDR1 SGDLS and CDR2 YYNGEE. The CDR3 protein is CASSPGGGADTGELFF. CDR3 coding DNA: TGTGCCAGCAGCCCCGGCGGGGGGGCCGACACCGGGGAGCTGTTTTTT.

V usage is TRBV6-2 or TRBV6-3 and J usage is TRBJ2-3, with TRBD1 matching 9 bases. Germline-derived CDR1 and CDR2 are MNHEY and SVGEGT. V shed 6 bases, J shed 4 bases, and the junction held 11 bases outside the gene matches. The CDR3 runs 16 residues. The CDR3, as DNA: TGTGCCAGCAGCCCTAAGGGGGGACAGGGTCCAGATACGCAGTATTTT. Its protein product is CASSPKGGQGPDTQYF.

V gene TRBV6-6 combines with J gene TRBJ1-3; 8 bases are shared with TRBD1. CDR1 is MNHNY, CDR2 SVGAGI, per germline (reference sequence). This CDR3 is built from 15 residues. After removal of 7 bases from V and 0 bases from J, the junction contained 5 bases not matched to a gene. CDR3 residues: CASITGGDSGNTIYF. The CDR3 region has the DNA TGTGCCAGCATTACAGGGGGGGACTCTGGAAACACCATATATTTT.

The rearrangement uses TRBV7-2 and TRBJ1-2; D remains unclear. In germline, CDR1 is SGHTA, CDR2 FQGNSA. V dropped 3 bases and J dropped 11 bases, with 25 bases sitting between them. The CDR3 length is 16 residues. The CDR3, as DNA: TGTGCCAGCAGCTTGTACGGTGGGATTCGGGAGGTTTGGTACACCTTC. Translating gives CASSLYGGIREVWYTF.

The chain couples TRBV5-1 to TRBJ2-5, with D possibly TRBD1 on 6 matching bases. Germline-derived CDR1 and CDR2 are SGHRS and YFSETQ. This CDR3 has 17 residues. Trimming removed 4 bases at V and 1 base at J, with 20 bases between. The CDR3 bases are TGCGCCAGCAGCCCAGCTTGGGTTGGGGGCTTCCAAGAGACCCAGTACTTC. As protein: CASSPAWVGGFQETQYF.

J is TRBJ1-3 and V is TRBV7-2; TRBD1 agrees at 8 bases. Germline trimming cut 6 bases from V and 2 bases from J; bases unmatched to any gene: 6. Looked up from germline, CDR1 is SGHTA and CDR2 is FQGNSA. The CDR3 is 15 residues long. The CDR3 sequence: CASSPTGGAGNTIYF. The CDR3 DNA sequence: TGTGCCAGCAGTCCCACAGGGGGAGCTGGAAACACCATATATTTT.

Concerning this clone itself: Mismatch with germline at one junction end may stem from a read error. The chain employs TRBV12-3 or TRBV12-4 and TRBJ2-7, with 10 nucleotides matching TRBD2. The CDR3 covers 13 residues. CDR3 DNA: TGTGCCAGCAGCCCCGGACCGGGACTAGCGCCCTCCTTC. Protein sequence: CASSPGPGLAPSF.

The chain couples TRBV28 to TRBJ2-1; 7 bases match TRBD1. Germline CDR1 reads MDHEN; CDR2 reads SYDVKM. Germline trimming cut 10 bases from V and 1 base from J; bases unmatched to any gene: 19. CDR3 length equals 18 residues. CDR3 sequence: CATLGTYIRTGSYNEQFF. The CDR3 DNA sequence: TGTGCCACCCTCGGGACCTACATTAGGACAGGATCCTACAATGAGCAGTTCTTC.

The J gene is TRBJ1-2, the V gene TRBV2, with TRBD1 identical over 8 bases. Unmatched junction bases numbered 5, after V lost 5 bases and J lost 6 bases. In germline, CDR1 is SNHLY, CDR2 FYNNEI. The CDR3 loop spans 13 amino acids. CDR3: CASSPTGDNGYTF. CDR3 in DNA: TGTGCCAGCAGTCCGACAGGGGATAATGGCTACACCTTC.

The genes are TRBV6-5 and TRBJ1-1, with D unclear. Trimming took 6 bases from V and 0 from J, leaving 8 bases between them. Germline CDR1 reads MNHEY; CDR2 reads SVGAGI. CDR3 length: 13 residues. CDR3 loop: CASRERMNTEAFF. For the CDR3, the DNA is TGTGCCAGCAGGGAGAGAATGAACACTGAAGCTTTCTTT.